The source of this T cell receptor beta chain is a study of blood T cell repertoires in COVID-19. This CDR3 is built from 14 residues. Trimming cost V 2 bases and J 1 base, with 9 bases left between them. Germline-derived CDR1 and CDR2 are SGDLS and YYNGEE. Method: immunoSEQ multiplex PCR; TCRdb's copy keeps in-frame clones and lacks some. In the table there are under 300,000 clones, about 80% of which are singletons. The TCR comes from a man aged 50-59 years who had recovered from COVID-19. Sequencing was carried out using PBMCs or T cells enriched from blood (not recorded which). This chain joins TRBV9 and TRBJ2-5; D is perhaps TRBD1 (6 bases). DNA for the CDR3: TGTGCCAGCAGCGTCGGACAGCCCCAAGAGACCCAGTACTTC. Amino acids: CASSVGQPQETQYF.